This T cell receptor (beta chain) was recorded in a study of blood T cell repertoires in COVID-19. Study in general: T cells, B-cell-depleted T cells, or PBMCs supplied cDNA or gDNA.

The CDR3 contains 15 residues. Per germline, CDR1 SGHRS and CDR2 YFSETQ. V trimming: 1 base; J trimming: 8 bases; junction bases outside the gene matches: 11. Clones were sequenced by immunoSEQ multiplex PCR, and TCRdb holds only the in-frame ones, with some missing. The sample has approximately 230,000 clones, approximately 84% seen once. Those who participated ranged in age from roughly 18 to 89 years and resided in some 24 US areas. Clinical history as reported by participants underpinned cohort assignment. V usage is TRBV5-1 and J usage is TRBJ1-2; 7 bases agree with TRBD1. This receptor was identified in a man aged 35-49 years who had recovered from COVID-19. Input material: PBMCs or T cells enriched from blood (not recorded which). The CDR3 here is CASSLTGTDYNGYTF. DNA of the CDR3: TGCGCCAGCAGCTTGACCGGGACAGACTACAACGGCTACACCTTC.